This T cell receptor beta chain derives from a study of cytomegalovirus exposure and HLA in healthy donors. Study-wide context: The same platform as the approximately 670 first-cohort repertoires was used for the 120 validation repertoires, a later analysis reported. Study-level results: Under in vitro conditions, a few CMV-associated chains were confirmed as specific for CMV antigens. TCR beta chains numbering approximately 150 were designated cytomegalovirus-associated.

On this clone itself: What it binds is not known.

With 6 bases clipped from V and 1 base from J, the junction kept 7 bases outside the gene matches. CDR1 MDHEN and CDR2 SYDVKM come from the germline V gene. The CDR3 is 18 residues long. Repertoires were generated with immunoSEQ multiplex PCR, while TCRdb's copy carries only in-frame clones and drops some. The sample yields about 330,000 clones, roughly 90% seen once. The receptor comes from a woman in her twenties or thirties in good health and CMV-seropositive. The chain links TRBV28 to TRBJ2-2, with TRBD2 matching over 14 bases. Material: PBMCs. The DNA of the CDR3 is TGTGCCAGCAGCTGGACTAGCGGGGGGATTCGGAACACCGGGGAGCTGTTTTTT. Amino acids: CASSWTSGGIRNTGELFF.